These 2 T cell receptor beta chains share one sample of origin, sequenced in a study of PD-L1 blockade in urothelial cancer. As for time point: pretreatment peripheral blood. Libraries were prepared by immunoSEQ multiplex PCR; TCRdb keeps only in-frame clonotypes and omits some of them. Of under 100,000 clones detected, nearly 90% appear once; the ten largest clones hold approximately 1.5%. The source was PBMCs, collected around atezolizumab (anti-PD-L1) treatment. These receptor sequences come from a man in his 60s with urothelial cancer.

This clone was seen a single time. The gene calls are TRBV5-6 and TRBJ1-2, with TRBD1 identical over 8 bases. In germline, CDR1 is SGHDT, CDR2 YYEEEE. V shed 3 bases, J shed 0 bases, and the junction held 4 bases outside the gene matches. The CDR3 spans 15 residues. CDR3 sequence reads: CASSWDRRSNYGYTF. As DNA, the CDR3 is TGTGCCAGCAGCTGGGACAGGCGATCTAACTATGGCTACACCTTC.

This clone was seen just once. This chain's CDR3 is CASSLHGTGQETQYF. In DNA, the CDR3 is TGTGCCAGCAGCCTGCACGGGACAGGGCAAGAGACCCAGTACTTC. The chain couples TRBV7-3 to TRBJ2-5; the match to TRBD1 covers 9 bases. Germline V CDR1 and CDR2: SGHTA, FQGTGA. J gave up 2 bases and V 5 bases, and 6 bases lay outside the gene matches. The CDR3 runs 15 residues. The full variable domain, completed using reference TRBV7-3 and TRBJ2-5, is GAGVSQTPSNKVTEKGKYVELRCDPISGHTALYWYRQSLGQGPEFLIYFQGTGAADDSGLPNDRFFAVRPEGSVSTLKIQRTERGDSAVYLCASSLHGTGQETQYFGPGTRLLVL.